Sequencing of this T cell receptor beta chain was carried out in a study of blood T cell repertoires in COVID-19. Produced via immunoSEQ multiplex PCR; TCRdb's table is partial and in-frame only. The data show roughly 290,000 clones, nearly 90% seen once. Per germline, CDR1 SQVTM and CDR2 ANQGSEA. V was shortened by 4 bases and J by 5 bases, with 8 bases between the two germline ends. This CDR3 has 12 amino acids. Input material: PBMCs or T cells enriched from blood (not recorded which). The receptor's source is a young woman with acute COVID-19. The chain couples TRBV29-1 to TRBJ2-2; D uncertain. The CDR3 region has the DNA TGCAGCGTTGGGGCCTGGACCGGGGAGCTGTTTTTT. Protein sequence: CSVGAWTGELFF.